This entry lists 4 T cell receptor beta chains sequenced from one sample in a study of blood T cell repertoires in COVID-19. TCRdb keeps only in-frame clones here, not all; method: immunoSEQ multiplex PCR. In the table there are 110,000 or so clones, 85% of which are singletons. Sequences were obtained from peripheral blood. The source is a human donor in a cohort sampled during active COVID-19.

This clone was detected once. The chain joins TRBV5-1 to TRBJ2-1; 11 positions agree with TRBD1. CDR1 SGHRS and CDR2 YFSETQ come from the germline V gene. With 4 bases clipped from V and 6 bases from J, the junction kept 3 bases outside the gene matches. The CDR3 sequence is 14 residues long. CDR3 coding DNA: TGCGCCAGCAGCCCGGGGACAGGGGGCAATGAGCAGTTCTTC. As protein: CASSPGTGGNEQFF.

CDR3 amino acids: CASSQGRAGENQPQHF. DNA for the CDR3: TGCGCCAGCAGCCAGGGTAGGGCAGGGGAGAATCAGCCCCAGCATTTT. V and J are TRBV4-3 and TRBJ1-5; possible D gene TRBD1, 6 bases. V gave up 3 bases and J gave up 4 bases, with 16 bases separating them. The CDR3 sequence is 16 residues long. Germline V gene sequence: CDR1 LGHNA, CDR2 YSLEER.

The V call is TRBV6-5, the J call TRBJ2-5, with TRBD2 matching 7 bases. Trimming at V came to 4 bases and at J to 5 bases, leaving 7 bases not matched to a gene. The CDR3 has 14 residues. Germline V gene lookup returns CDR1 MNHEY and CDR2 SVGAGI. CDR3 sequence: CASSFGRQPETQYF. The CDR3 DNA follows: TGTGCCAGCAGTTTCGGGAGGCAACCGGAGACCCAGTACTTC.

This chain connects TRBV12-3 or TRBV12-4 to TRBJ1-2; D remains ambiguous. The germline V and J ends were trimmed by 2 bases and 8 bases, with 9 bases remaining between them. The CDR3 is 12 residues long. CDR3 DNA sequence: TGTGCCAGCAGTTTACTAGGGAGAGGCTACACCTTC. This codes for CASSLLGRGYTF.